This TCR beta chain was captured in a study of T-cell memory formation after mild COVID-19. From the 5' RACE reads, TCRdb called clonotypes with MiXCR, one entry per CDR3 protein. The sample yields approximately 250,000 distinct CDR3 sequences, 15% to 20% seen once. This sequence originates from a man aged 18 to 29 who had mild COVID-19 (a few samples of this study predate the infection). Cell type and time point are not known. Sequencing was carried out using PBMCs or a T cell subset sorted from them (not recorded which).

CDR3 sequence (DNA): TGTGCCAGCAGCTTTGGCGGGAAGGGGCAGTACTTC. It yields the protein CASSFGGKGQYF. The V call is TRBV7-9, the J call TRBJ2-7; D is possibly TRBD2 (6 bases). V was pared by 3 bases and J by 9 bases, with 12 bases between. The germline V gene has CDR1 SEHNR and CDR2 FQNEAQ (reference sequence). This CDR3 is built from 12 residues.